The 20 T cell receptor beta chains presented below share a single source sample, sequenced in a study of blood T cell repertoires in COVID-19. TCRdb keeps only in-frame clones here, not all; method: immunoSEQ multiplex PCR. The sample lists approximately 230,000 clones, 87% seen once, with about 6% in the top ten. Sequenced material: PBMCs or T cells enriched from blood (not recorded which). The origin of the receptors is a woman aged 30 to 39 with acute COVID-19.

The chain joins TRBV5-4 to TRBJ1-2; the D is unclear. V was clipped by 1 base and J by 4 bases, with 11 bases between them. Germline V gene data show CDR1 as SGHNT and CDR2 as YYREEE (reference sequence). The CDR3 is 14 residues long. The CDR3 DNA sequence: TGTGCCAGCAGCTTGTTTCGCGGCAGCTATGGCTACACCTTC. Residues: CASSLFRGSYGYTF.

This sequence joins TRBV11-2 and TRBJ1-2, with 8 positions matching TRBD1. J gave up 2 bases and V 1 base, and 6 bases lay outside the gene matches. The CDR3 has 16 residues. Germline V lookup: CDR1 SGHAT, CDR2 FQNNGV. In DNA form, the CDR3 reads TGTGCCAGCAGCTTAGGTGGACAGGGCGGGAACTATGGCTACACCTTC. Translated, it gives CASSLGGQGGNYGYTF.

This rearrangement joins TRBV11-2 to TRBJ1-4; 7 bases line up with TRBD1. Germline V gives CDR1 SGHAT, CDR2 FQNNGV. J was trimmed by 2 bases and V by 1 base; bases with no gene match: 4. This CDR3 has 16 amino acids. CDR3 nucleotide sequence: TGTGCCAGCAGCTTAGGGAAGACAGGGACTAATGAAAAACTGTTTTTT. Its protein product is CASSLGKTGTNEKLFF.

The genes are TRBV30 and TRBJ1-2; D is unclear. With 5 bases removed from V and 0 bases from J, the gap between germline ends came to 13 bases. The germline V gene encodes CDR1 GTSNPN and CDR2 SVGIG (reference sequence). The CDR3 length is 14 residues. The DNA for the CDR3 is TGTGCCTGGCTCACGACGGGGACTAACTATGGCTACACCTTC. It encodes CAWLTTGTNYGYTF.

V is TRBV5-5 and J is TRBJ2-7; 12 bases are shared with TRBD2. Trimming took 4 bases from V and 3 from J; bases not matched to a gene: 5. CDR3 length equals 15 residues. Germline V gives CDR1 SGHKS, CDR2 YYEKEE (reference sequence). The CDR3, as DNA: TGTGCCAGCAGCCCACAGACTAGCGGGGGCTACGAGCAGTACTTC. Residues: CASSPQTSGGYEQYF.

The gene calls are TRBV5-1 and TRBJ2-1, with TRBD2 identical over 8 bases. V lost 10 bases to trimming and J lost 8 bases; unmatched junction nucleotides: 11. Germline CDR1 SGHRS, CDR2 YFSETQ. The CDR3 contains 13 residues. CDR3 region: CASSGGRSDEQFF. The CDR3 nucleotides read TGCGCCTCTTCGGGGGGGCGCTCAGATGAGCAGTTCTTC.

The chain links TRBV2 to TRBJ1-2; 8 positions match TRBD1. The V gene's germline CDR1 is SNHLY and CDR2 FYNNEI. This CDR3 region has 13 residues. J gave up 4 bases and V 5 bases, and 3 bases lay outside the gene matches. In nucleotides, the CDR3 is TGTGCCAGCAGTACAGGGGGAGGCTATGGCTACACCTTC. It codes for CASSTGGGYGYTF.

This clone was observed once. This sequence joins TRBV29-1 and TRBJ2-3, with D perhaps matching TRBD2 (5 bases). The V gene lost 5 bases and the J gene lost 3 bases, with 18 bases spanning the gap. This CDR3 region has 15 residues. Per the germline V gene, CDR1 is SQVTM and CDR2 is ANQGSEA. This CDR3 is CSVSPDSVRTDTQYF. CDR3 nucleotide sequence: TGCAGCGTTTCCCCGGACTCAGTGCGGACAGATACGCAGTATTTT.

The V and J genes are TRBV7-9 and TRBJ1-6, with TRBD1 as a possible D gene (5 bases). V lost 5 bases and J lost 5, with 19 bases in between. CDR3 length equals 17 residues. The germline V gene has CDR1 SEHNR and CDR2 FQNEAQ (reference sequence). In DNA, the CDR3 is TGTGCCAGCAGCGCAACCGTCGGCACAGGTCATAATTCACCCCTCCACTTT. The encoded protein is CASSATVGTGHNSPLHF.

Here the CDR3 reads CASSSTAGVPEQYF. CDR3 sequence (DNA): TGTGCCAGCAGTTCGACAGCAGGGGTTCCCGAGCAGTACTTC. V gene TRBV27 combines with J gene TRBJ2-7; possibly TRBD1 for D (6 bases). The CDR3 loop spans 14 amino acids. Looked up from germline, CDR1 is MNHEY and CDR2 is SMNVEV (reference sequence). V gave up 4 bases and J gave up 6 bases, with 16 bases separating them.

This chain uses TRBV6-5 with TRBJ2-2, with D perhaps TRBD1 (6 bases). V gave up 3 bases and J gave up 3 bases, with 11 bases separating them. This CDR3 comprises 15 residues. CDR1 MNHEY and CDR2 SVGAGI come from the germline V gene. DNA for the CDR3: TGTGCCAGCAGTTATACCAGGGGTGACACCGGGGAGCTGTTTTTT. Protein sequence: CASSYTRGDTGELFF.

This clone was counted once. V gene TRBV7-8 combines with J gene TRBJ1-1, with D perhaps TRBD1 (6 bases). The CDR3 is made up of 17 amino acids. Germline lookup yields CDR1 SGHVS and CDR2 FQNEAQ. Trimming removed 4 bases at V and 1 base at J, with 19 bases between. CDR3 sequence: CASSSERGGHPNTEAFF. The CDR3, as DNA: TGTGCCAGCAGCTCAGAGAGGGGGGGACACCCGAACACTGAAGCTTTCTTT.

The chain uses TRBV7-3 and TRBJ1-6; a weak D match, TRBD1 (5 bases). Trimming removed 2 bases from V and 7 bases from J, with 9 bases in between. Germline V gives CDR1 SGHTA, CDR2 FQGTGA. This CDR3 has 14 amino acids. CDR3 bases: TGTGCCAGCAGCTTACAGGGTGTAAATTCACCCCTCCACTTT. It encodes CASSLQGVNSPLHF.

This rearrangement joins TRBV5-6 to TRBJ1-6, with 10 bases identical to TRBD1. With V trimmed by 1 base and J by 9 bases, 13 bases remained unmatched. This CDR3 has 18 residues. From germline, CDR1 is SGHDT and CDR2 YYEEEE. The CDR3 spells CASSLFVSDRGLGSPLHF. CDR3 DNA sequence: TGTGCCAGCAGCTTGTTTGTCAGTGACAGGGGGCTTGGTTCACCCCTCCACTTT.

This chain connects TRBV19 to TRBJ1-4; 7 bases map to TRBD1. V trimming: 5 bases; J trimming: 4 bases; junction bases outside the gene matches: 7. Germline lookup yields CDR1 LNHDA and CDR2 SQIVND (reference sequence). The CDR3 is made up of 15 amino acids. The CDR3 DNA sequence: TGTGCCAGTAGTCCCCGGACAGGTTATAATGAAAAACTGTTTTTT. Protein: CASSPRTGYNEKLFF.

This rearrangement joins TRBV7-2 to TRBJ2-1, with 10 bases identical to TRBD2. The CDR3 is 16 amino acids. Germline V gives CDR1 SGHTA, CDR2 FQGNSA. V lost 1 base, J lost 6 bases, and 6 bases stayed unmatched. The CDR3 sequence is CASSLERTSGINEQFF. The CDR3 bases are TGTGCCAGCAGCTTAGAACGGACTAGCGGTATCAATGAGCAGTTCTTC. Looking up the rest from reference TRBV7-2 and TRBJ2-1 gives the full variable domain: GAGVSQSPSNKVTEKGKDVELRCDPISGHTALYWYRQSLGQGLEFLIYFQGNSAPDKSGLPSDRFSAERTGGSVSTLTIQRTQQEDSAVYLCASSLERTSGINEQFFGPGTRLTVL.

The chain couples TRBV5-1 to TRBJ1-1; D is uncertain. This CDR3 has 12 amino acids. CDR1 and CDR2 from the germline V gene are SGHRS and YFSETQ. Trimming took 0 bases from V and 7 from J, leaving 7 bases between them. CDR3 in DNA: TGCGCCAGCAGCTTGGACGGTTTTGAAGCTTTCTTT. Translating gives CASSLDGFEAFF.

V and J are TRBV15 and TRBJ1-5, with 8 nucleotides matching TRBD1. This CDR3 spans 15 amino acids. The ends lost 1 base at V and 4 bases at J; junction bases unmatched: 3. The germline CDR1 and CDR2 sequences are LNHNV and YYDKDF (reference sequence). In DNA form, the CDR3 reads TGTGCCACCAGCAGAGGAAACAGGGGGAATCAGCCCCAGCATTTT. Residues: CATSRGNRGNQPQHF.

This sequence joins TRBV15 and TRBJ1-5; 8 bases align to TRBD1. The trim removed 3 bases at V and 7 bases at J, leaving 5 bases unmatched. Germline V gene data show CDR1 as LNHNV and CDR2 as YYDKDF (reference sequence). This CDR3 comprises 14 residues. CDR3 coding DNA: TGTGCCACCAGCAGCGCAGGGGGCCGGCAGCCCCAGCATTTT. It codes for CATSSAGGRQPQHF.

This clone appeared a few times. The CDR3 here is CASSLQGHTEAFF. CDR3 DNA sequence: TGTGCCAGCAGTTTACAGGGCCACACTGAAGCTTTCTTT. The V call is TRBV6-2 or TRBV6-3, the J call TRBJ1-1, with D possibly being TRBD1 (6 bases). Between the trimmed V and J ends, which lost 4 bases and 3 bases, there was a span of 9 bases. The CDR3 runs to 13 residues. Looked up from germline, CDR1 is MNHEY and CDR2 is SVGEGT.